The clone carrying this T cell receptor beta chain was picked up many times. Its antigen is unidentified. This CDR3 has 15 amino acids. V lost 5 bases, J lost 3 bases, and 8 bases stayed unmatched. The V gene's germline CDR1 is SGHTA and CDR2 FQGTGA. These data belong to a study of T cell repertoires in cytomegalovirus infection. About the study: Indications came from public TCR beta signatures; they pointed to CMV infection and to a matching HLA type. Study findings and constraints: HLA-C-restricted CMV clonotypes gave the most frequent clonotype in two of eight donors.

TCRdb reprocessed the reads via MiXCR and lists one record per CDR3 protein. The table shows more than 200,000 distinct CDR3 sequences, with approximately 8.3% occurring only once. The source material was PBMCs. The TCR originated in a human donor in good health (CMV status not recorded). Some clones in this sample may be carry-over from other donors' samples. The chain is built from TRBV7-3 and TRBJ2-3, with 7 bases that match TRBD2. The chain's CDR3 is CASSLERGGTDTQYF. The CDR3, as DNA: TGTGCCAGCAGCCTTGAGCGGGGAGGAACAGATACGCAGTATTTT.